Listed below are T cell receptor beta chains from one sample, sequenced in a study of cytomegalovirus exposure and HLA in healthy donors. Data came from immunoSEQ multiplex PCR; TCRdb stores just in-frame clones and leaves some out. The repertoire holds about 73,000 clones, with 65% to 85% as singletons. The sequenced sample was PBMCs. These receptors were taken from a man aged 65-85 years in good health and CMV-seronegative. CDR3s include the opening cysteine and the closing phenylalanine or tryptophan. The D gene is left open where the match is weak. The size of a clone is reported for some rows only, either as once, few or many, or as a class for expanded clones.

TRBD1,TRBV2,-,TRBJ1-4,CASSPGGMDEKLFF,TGTGCCAGCAGTCCAGGGGGAATGGATGAAAAACTGTTTTTT
-,TRBV6-1,-,TRBJ2-5,CASSVGSTGSQETQYF,TGTGCCAGCAGTGTAGGTTCAACAGGGTCTCAAGAGACCCAGTACTTC
TRBD1,TRBV5-4,-,TRBJ2-7,CASSPRQGVREQYF,TGTGCCAGCAGCCCCCGACAGGGAGTTCGCGAGCAGTACTTC
TRBD1,TRBV6-1,-,TRBJ1-5,CASSGVTGGPQVNQPQHF,TGTGCCAGCAGTGGGGTAACAGGGGGCCCTCAAGTCAATCAGCCCCAGCATTTT
-,TRBV7-2,-,TRBJ2-3,CASSFRTRNTDTQYF,TGTGCCAGCAGCTTTAGAACTCGAAACACAGATACGCAGTATTTT
-,TRBV7-9,few,TRBJ2-1,CASSLGLLSGGIGDEQFF,TGTGCCAGCAGCTTAGGCTTACTTTCGGGCGGGATAGGCGATGAGCAGTTCTTC
TRBD2,TRBV6-5,-,TRBJ2-7,CASSYSGGDGYEQYF,TGTGCCAGCAGTTACTCCGGGGGGGATGGTTACGAGCAGTACTTC
TRBD1,TRBV9,once,TRBJ1-5,CASSPTGGDNQPQHF,TGTGCCAGCAGCCCCACAGGGGGCGACAATCAGCCCCAGCATTTT
-,TRBV11-2,-,TRBJ2-1,CASSPGTPGAEQFF,TGTGCCAGCAGCCCCGGGACTCCCGGCGCCGAGCAGTTCTTC
-,TRBV6-5,few,TRBJ1-1,CASRLEGRAFF,TGTGCCAGCAGGTTAGAAGGGAGAGCTTTCTTT
-,TRBV19,-,TRBJ2-2,CASATSAGAQGSPHYTGELFF,-
-,TRBV28,-,TRBJ1-5,CASSLFREDQPQHF,TGTGCCAGCAGTTTATTCCGGGAGGATCAGCCCCAGCATTTT
TRBD2,TRBV2,-,TRBJ2-7,CASKRDYYEQYF,TGTGCCAGCAAGCGGGACTACTACGAGCAGTACTTC
-,TRBV2,-,TRBJ2-7,CASNEDSYEQYF,TGTGCCAGCAATGAGGACAGCTACGAGCAGTACTTC
TRBD2,TRBV7-9,-,TRBJ2-2,CASRGLAGSGELFF,TGTGCCAGCAGGGGACTAGCGGGATCCGGGGAGCTGTTTTTT